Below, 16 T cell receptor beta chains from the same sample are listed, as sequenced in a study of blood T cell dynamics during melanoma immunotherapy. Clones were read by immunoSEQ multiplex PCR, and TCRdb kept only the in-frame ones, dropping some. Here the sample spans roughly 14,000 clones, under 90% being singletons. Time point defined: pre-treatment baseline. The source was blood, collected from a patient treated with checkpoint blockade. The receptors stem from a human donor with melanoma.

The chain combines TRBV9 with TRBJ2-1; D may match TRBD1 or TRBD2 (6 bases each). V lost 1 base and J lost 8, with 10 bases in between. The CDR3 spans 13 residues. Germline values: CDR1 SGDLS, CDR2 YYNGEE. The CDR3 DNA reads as TGTGCCAGCAGCGTAAGGGGGGTGGATGAGCAGTTCTTC. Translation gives CASSVRGVDEQFF. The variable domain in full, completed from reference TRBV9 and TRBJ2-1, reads DSGVTQTPKHLITATGQRVTLRCSPRSGDLSVYWYQQSLDQGLQFLIQYYNGEERAKGNILERFSAQQFPDLHSELNLSSLELGDSALYFCASSVRGVDEQFFGPGTRLTVL.

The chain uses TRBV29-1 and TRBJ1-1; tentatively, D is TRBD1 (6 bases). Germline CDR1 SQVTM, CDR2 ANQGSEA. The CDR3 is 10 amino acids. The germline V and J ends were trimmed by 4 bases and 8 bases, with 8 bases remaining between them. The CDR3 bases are TGCAGCGTTGTTACAGGGGAAGCTTTCTTT. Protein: CSVVTGEAFF.

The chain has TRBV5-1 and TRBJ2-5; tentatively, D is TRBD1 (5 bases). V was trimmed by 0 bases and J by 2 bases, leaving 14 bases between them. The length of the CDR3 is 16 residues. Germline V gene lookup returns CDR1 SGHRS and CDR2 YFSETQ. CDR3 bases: TGCGCCAGCAGCTTGGCCTCAGGGCACGGTCAAGAGACCCAGTACTTC. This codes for CASSLASGHGQETQYF.

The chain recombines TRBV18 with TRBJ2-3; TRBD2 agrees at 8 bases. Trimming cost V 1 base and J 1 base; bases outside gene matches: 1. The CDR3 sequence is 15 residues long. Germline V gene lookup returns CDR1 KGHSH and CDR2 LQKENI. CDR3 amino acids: CASSPLLAGTDTQYF. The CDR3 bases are TGTGCCAGCTCACCACTACTAGCGGGCACAGATACGCAGTATTTT.

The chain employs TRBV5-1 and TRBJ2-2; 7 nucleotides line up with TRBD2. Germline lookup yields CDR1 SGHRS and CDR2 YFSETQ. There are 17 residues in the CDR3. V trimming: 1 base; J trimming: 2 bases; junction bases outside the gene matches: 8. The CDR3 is CASSLYAGEPNTGELFF. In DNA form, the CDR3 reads TGCGCCAGCAGCTTGTATGCGGGGGAGCCCAACACCGGGGAGCTGTTTTTT.

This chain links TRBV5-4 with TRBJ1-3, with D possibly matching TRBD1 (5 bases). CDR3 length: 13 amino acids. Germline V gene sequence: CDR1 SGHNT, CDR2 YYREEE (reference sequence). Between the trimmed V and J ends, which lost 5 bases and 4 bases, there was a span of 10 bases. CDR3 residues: CASSQGVGNTIYF. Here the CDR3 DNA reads TGTGCCAGCAGTCAAGGGGTGGGAAACACCATATATTTT.

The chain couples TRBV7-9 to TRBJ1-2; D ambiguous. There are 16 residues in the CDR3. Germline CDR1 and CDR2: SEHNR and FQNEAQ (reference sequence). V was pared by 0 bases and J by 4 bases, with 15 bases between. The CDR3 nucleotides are TGTGCCAGCAGCTTAGCGCGGGAGCGATACTCCTATGGCTACACCTTC. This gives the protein CASSLARERYSYGYTF.

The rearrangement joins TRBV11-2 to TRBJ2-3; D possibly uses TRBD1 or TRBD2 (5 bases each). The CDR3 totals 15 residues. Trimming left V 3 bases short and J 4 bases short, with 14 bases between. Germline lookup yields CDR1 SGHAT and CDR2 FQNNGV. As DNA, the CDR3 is TGTGCCAGCAGCTTCTGGGGGTTCCTTCCAGATACGCAGTATTTT. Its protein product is CASSFWGFLPDTQYF.

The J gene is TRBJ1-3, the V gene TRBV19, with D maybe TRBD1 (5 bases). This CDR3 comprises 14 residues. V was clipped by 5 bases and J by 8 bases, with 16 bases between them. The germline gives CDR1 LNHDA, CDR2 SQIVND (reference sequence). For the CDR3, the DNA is TGTGCCAGTAGTGGCCCCGGGAGGGACTACACCATATATTTT. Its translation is CASSGPGRDYTIYF.

This CDR3 reads CASSIGGGPRETQYF. DNA of the CDR3: TGTGCCAGTAGTATAGGGGGGGGCCCCAGGGAGACCCAGTACTTC. The chain uses TRBV19 and TRBJ2-5; D is perhaps TRBD2 (7 bases). Trimming pared 1 base from V and 5 bases from J, leaving 14 bases between. CDR1 and CDR2 (germline): LNHDA, SQIVND (reference sequence). The CDR3 covers 15 residues.

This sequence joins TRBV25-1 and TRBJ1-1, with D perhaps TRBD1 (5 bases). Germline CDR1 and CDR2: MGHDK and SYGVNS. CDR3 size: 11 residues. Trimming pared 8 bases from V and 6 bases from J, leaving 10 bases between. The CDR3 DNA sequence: TGTGCCAGCGGGGGGTTCGCTGAAGCTTTCTTT. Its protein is CASGGFAEAFF.

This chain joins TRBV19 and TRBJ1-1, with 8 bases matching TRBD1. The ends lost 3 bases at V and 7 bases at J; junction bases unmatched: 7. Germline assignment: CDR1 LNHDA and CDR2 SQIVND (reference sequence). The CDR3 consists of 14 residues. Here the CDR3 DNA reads TGTGCCAGTAGTATGCCGGGACAGGTGGTTGAAGCTTTCTTT. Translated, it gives CASSMPGQVVEAFF. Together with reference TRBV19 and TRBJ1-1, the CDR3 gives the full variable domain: DGGITQSPKYLFRKEGQNVTLSCEQNLNHDAMYWYRQDPGQGLRLIYYSQIVNDFQKGDIAEGYSVSREKKESFPLTVTSAQKNPTAFYLCASSMPGQVVEAFFGQGTRLTVV.

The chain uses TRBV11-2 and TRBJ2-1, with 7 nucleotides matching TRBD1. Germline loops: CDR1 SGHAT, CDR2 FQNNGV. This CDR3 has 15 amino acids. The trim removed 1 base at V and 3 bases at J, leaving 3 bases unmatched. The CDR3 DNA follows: TGTGCCAGCAGCTTAGGACAGGGTGGCTACAATGAGCAGTTCTTC. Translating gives CASSLGQGGYNEQFF.

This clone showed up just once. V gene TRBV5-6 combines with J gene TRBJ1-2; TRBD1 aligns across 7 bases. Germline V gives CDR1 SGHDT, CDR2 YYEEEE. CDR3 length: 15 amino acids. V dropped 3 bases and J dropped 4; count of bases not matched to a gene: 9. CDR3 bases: TGTGCCAGCAGCTCTACCAGACAGGGATCCTATGGCTACACCTTC. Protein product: CASSSTRQGSYGYTF.

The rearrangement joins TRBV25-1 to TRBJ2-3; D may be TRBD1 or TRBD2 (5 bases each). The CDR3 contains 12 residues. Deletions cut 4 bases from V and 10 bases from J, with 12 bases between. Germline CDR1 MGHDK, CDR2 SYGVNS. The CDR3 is CASSGGARAQYF. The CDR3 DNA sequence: TGTGCCAGCAGTGGGGGCGCGCGGGCGCAGTATTTT.

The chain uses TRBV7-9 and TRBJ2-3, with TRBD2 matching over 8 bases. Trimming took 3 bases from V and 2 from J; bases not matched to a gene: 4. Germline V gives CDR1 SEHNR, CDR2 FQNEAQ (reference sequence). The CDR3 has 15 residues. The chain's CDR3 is CASSLSGGTTDTQYF. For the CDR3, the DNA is TGTGCCAGCAGCTTGAGCGGGGGTACCACAGATACGCAGTATTTT.